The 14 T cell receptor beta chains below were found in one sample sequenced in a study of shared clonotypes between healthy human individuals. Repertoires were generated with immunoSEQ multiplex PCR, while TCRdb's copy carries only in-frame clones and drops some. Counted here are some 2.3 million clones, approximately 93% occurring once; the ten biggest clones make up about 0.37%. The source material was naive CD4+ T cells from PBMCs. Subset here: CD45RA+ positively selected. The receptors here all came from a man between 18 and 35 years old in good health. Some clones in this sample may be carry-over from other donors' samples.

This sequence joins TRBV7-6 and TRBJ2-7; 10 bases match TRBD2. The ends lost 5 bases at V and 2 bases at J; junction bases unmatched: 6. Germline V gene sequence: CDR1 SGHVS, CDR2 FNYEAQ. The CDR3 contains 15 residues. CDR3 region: CASSIGLADTYEQYF. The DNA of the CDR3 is TGTGCCAGCAGCATCGGACTAGCGGATACCTACGAGCAGTACTTC.

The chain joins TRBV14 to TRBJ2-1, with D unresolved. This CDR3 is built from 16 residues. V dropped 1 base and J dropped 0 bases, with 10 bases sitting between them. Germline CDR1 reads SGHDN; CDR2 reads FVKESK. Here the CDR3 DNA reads TGTGCCAGCAGCCAAGTTAAGAGCAGCTCCTACAATGAGCAGTTCTTC. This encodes CASSQVKSSSYNEQFF.

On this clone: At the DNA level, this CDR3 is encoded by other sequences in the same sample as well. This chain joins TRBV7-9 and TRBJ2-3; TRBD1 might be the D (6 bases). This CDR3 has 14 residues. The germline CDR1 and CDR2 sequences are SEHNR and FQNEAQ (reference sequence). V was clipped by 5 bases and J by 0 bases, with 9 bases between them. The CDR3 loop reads CASSKDSSTDTQYF. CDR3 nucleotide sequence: TGTGCCAGCAGCAAGGACAGTAGCACAGATACGCAGTATTTT.

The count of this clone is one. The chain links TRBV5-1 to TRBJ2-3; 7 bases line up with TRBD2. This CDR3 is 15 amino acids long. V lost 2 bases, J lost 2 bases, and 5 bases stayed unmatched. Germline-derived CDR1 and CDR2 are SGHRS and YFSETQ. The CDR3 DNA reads TGCGCCAGCAGCTTTGGCGGGAGCAACACAGATACGCAGTATTTT. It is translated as CASSFGGSNTDTQYF.

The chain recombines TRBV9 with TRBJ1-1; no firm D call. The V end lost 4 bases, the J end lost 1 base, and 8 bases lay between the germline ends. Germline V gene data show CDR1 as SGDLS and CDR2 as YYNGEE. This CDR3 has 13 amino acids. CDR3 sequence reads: CASSLLSNTEAFF. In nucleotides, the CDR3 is TGTGCCAGCAGCTTACTCTCGAACACTGAAGCTTTCTTT.

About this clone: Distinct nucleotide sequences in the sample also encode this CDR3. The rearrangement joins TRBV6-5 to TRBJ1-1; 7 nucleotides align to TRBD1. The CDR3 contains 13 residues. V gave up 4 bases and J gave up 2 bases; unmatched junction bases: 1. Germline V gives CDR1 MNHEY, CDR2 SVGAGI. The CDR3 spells CASSWTGNTEAFF. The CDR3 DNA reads TGTGCCAGCAGTTGGACAGGCAACACTGAAGCTTTCTTT.

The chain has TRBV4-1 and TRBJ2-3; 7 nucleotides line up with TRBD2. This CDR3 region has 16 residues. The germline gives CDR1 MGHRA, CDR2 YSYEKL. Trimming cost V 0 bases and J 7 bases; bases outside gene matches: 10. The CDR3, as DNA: TGCGCCAGCAGCCAAGATCAGAGGCGGGAGTGGAATACGCAGTATTTT. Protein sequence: CASSQDQRREWNTQYF.

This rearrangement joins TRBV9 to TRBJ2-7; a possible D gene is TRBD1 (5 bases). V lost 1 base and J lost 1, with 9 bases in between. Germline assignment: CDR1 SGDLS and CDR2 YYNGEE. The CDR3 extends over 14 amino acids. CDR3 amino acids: CASSVTGHSYEQYF. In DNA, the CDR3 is TGTGCCAGCAGCGTAACAGGACATTCCTACGAGCAGTACTTC.

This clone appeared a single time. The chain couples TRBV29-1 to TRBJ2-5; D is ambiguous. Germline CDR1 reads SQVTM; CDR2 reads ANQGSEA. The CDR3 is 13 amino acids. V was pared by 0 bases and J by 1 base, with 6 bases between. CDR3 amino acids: CSVEDPSQETQYF. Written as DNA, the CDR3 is TGCAGCGTTGAAGATCCTAGCCAAGAGACCCAGTACTTC.

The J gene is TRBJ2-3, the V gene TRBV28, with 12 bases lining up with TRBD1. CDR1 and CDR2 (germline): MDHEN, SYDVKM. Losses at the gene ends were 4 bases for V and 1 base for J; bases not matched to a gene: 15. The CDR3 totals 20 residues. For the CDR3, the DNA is TGTGCCAGCAGTTCAATTCCCGGGACAGGGGGCTCCCCGGGCACAGATACGCAGTATTTT. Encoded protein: CASSSIPGTGGSPGTDTQYF. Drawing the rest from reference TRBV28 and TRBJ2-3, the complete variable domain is DVKVTQSSRYLVKRTGEKVFLECVQDMDHENMFWYRQDPGLGLRLIYFSYDVKMKEKGDIPEGYSVSREKKERFSLILESASTNQTSMYLCASSSIPGTGGSPGTDTQYFGPGTRLTVL.

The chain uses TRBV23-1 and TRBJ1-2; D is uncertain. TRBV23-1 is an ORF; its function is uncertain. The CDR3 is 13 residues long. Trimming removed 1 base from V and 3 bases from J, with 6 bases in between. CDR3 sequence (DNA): TGCGCCAGCAGTCAATTTGGGGACTATGGCTACACCTTC. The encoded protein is CASSQFGDYGYTF.

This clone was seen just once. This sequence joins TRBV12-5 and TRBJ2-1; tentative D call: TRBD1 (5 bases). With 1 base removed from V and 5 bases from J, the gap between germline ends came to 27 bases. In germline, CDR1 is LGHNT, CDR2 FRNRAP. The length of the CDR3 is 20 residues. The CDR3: CASGLGTSFSSPDIHNEQFF. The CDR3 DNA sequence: TGTGCTAGTGGTTTGGGAACCTCCTTCTCCTCTCCGGACATCCACAATGAGCAGTTCTTC.

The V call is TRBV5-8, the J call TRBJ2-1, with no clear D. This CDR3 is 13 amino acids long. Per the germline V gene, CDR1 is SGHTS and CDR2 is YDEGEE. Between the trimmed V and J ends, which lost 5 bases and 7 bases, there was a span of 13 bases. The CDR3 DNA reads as TGTGCCAGCAGAGGCAGGCCGACGAATGAGCAGTTCTTC. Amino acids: CASRGRPTNEQFF.

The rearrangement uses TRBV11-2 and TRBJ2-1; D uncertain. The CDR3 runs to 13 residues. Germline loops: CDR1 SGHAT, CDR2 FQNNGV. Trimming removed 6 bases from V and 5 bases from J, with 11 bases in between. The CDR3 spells CASSHTRDNEQFF. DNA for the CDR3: TGTGCCAGCAGTCACACCCGGGACAATGAGCAGTTCTTC.